The 21 T cell receptor beta chains listed next were all sequenced from one sample in a study of blood T cell repertoires in COVID-19 (dated by TCRdb to about 2020). Library construction relied on the immunoSEQ multiplex PCR assay. Entries here come from immuneACCESS through TCRdb and include only in-frame sequences with V and J called. Some clones fail to appear in such tables; in the studies checked, an unresolved V gene covers under half of the shortfall, and the cause of the remainder is unknown. The sample has roughly 200,000 clones on record, 85% to 90% of them singletons. Under 3% of the sample is held by the ten biggest clonotypes. Material: PBMCs or T cells enriched from blood (not recorded which). These receptors were taken from a woman in her forties with acute COVID-19.

The V and J genes are TRBV15 and TRBJ2-2, with TRBD2 identical over 10 bases. This CDR3 region has 16 residues. Germline trimming cut 2 bases from V and 3 bases from J; bases unmatched to any gene: 3. Per the germline V gene, CDR1 is LNHNV and CDR2 is YYDKDF (reference sequence). The CDR3 DNA reads as TGTGCCACCAGCAGAAAAGGGACTAGCGACACCGGGGAGCTGTTTTTT. Translation: CATSRKGTSDTGELFF.

The CDR3 nucleotides read TGTGCCAGCAGCTCTCTCGGGGGGCCCCAGCATTTT. It codes for CASSSLGGPQHF. The rearrangement joins TRBV11-1 to TRBJ1-5, with D maybe TRBD1 (5 bases). V lost 4 bases, J lost 9 bases, and 10 bases lay in between. This CDR3 is 12 amino acids long. Germline V gene lookup returns CDR1 SGHAT and CDR2 FQDESV (reference sequence). The complete variable domain, with remaining parts taken from reference TRBV11-1 and TRBJ1-5, reads EAEVAQSPRYKITEKSQAVAFWCDPISGHATLYWYRQILGQGPELLVQFQDESVVDDSQLPKDRFSAERLKGVDSTLKIQPAELGDSAMYLCASSSLGGPQHFGDGTRLSIL.

This chain links TRBV28 with TRBJ1-2, with D tentatively TRBD1 (6 bases). Germline lookup yields CDR1 MDHEN and CDR2 SYDVKM. The CDR3 length is 14 residues. Deletions cut 2 bases from V and 4 bases from J, with 11 bases between. The CDR3 coding sequence is TGTGCCAGCAGTTTACTAGACAGGCTCTATGGCTACACCTTC. It encodes CASSLLDRLYGYTF.

The chain is built from TRBV9 and TRBJ2-4; D is perhaps TRBD2 (6 bases). The V end was cut by 3 bases, the J end by 6 bases, with 16 bases between. CDR3 length: 15 amino acids. Germline V lookup: CDR1 SGDLS, CDR2 YYNGEE. The CDR3 here is CASSAGGDWRNIQYF. The CDR3 DNA is TGTGCCAGCAGCGCCGGCGGGGATTGGAGAAACATTCAGTACTTC.

V gene TRBV28 combines with J gene TRBJ1-1, with D perhaps matching TRBD1 (6 bases). V lost 2 bases, J lost 5 bases, and 12 bases lay in between. The V gene's germline CDR1 is MDHEN and CDR2 SYDVKM. The CDR3 contains 14 residues. The CDR3 reads CASSLLGGETEAFF. The CDR3 DNA is TGTGCCAGCAGTTTACTAGGGGGGGAGACTGAAGCTTTCTTT. Based on the CDR3 plus reference TRBV28 and TRBJ1-1, the full variable domain is DVKVTQSSRYLVKRTGEKVFLECVQDMDHENMFWYRQDPGLGLRLIYFSYDVKMKEKGDIPEGYSVSREKKERFSLILESASTNQTSMYLCASSLLGGETEAFFGQGTRLTVV.

This chain uses TRBV9 with TRBJ1-3; 9 bases map to TRBD1. The CDR3 extends over 21 amino acids. V shed 1 base, J shed 0 bases, and the junction held 17 bases outside the gene matches. Germline lookup yields CDR1 SGDLS and CDR2 YYNGEE. The CDR3 DNA reads as TGTGCCAGCAGCGTATTAGACTTCCGGGACAGGGAACTCCTCTCTGGAAACACCATATATTTT. This gives the protein CASSVLDFRDRELLSGNTIYF.

This clone came up a few times. The gene calls are TRBV6-5 and TRBJ1-2; D is possibly TRBD1 (6 bases). Germline V gene data show CDR1 as MNHEY and CDR2 as SVGAGI. The CDR3 extends over 12 amino acids. V was shortened by 5 bases and J by 7 bases, with 11 bases between the two germline ends. CDR3 sequence (DNA): TGTGCCAGCAGTCTCAGGGACACTGGCTACACCTTC. Amino acid sequence: CASSLRDTGYTF.

V usage is TRBV7-3 and J usage is TRBJ2-3, with 9 nucleotides matching TRBD1. The CDR3 is 17 amino acids. Per germline, CDR1 SGHTA and CDR2 FQGTGA. The V gene end was trimmed by 0 bases and the J gene end by 1 base; junction bases not matched to a gene: 5. Here the CDR3 reads CASSLTTGTGRTDTQYF. Here the CDR3 DNA reads TGTGCCAGCAGCTTAACCACCGGGACAGGGCGCACAGATACGCAGTATTTT.

V usage is TRBV7-9 and J usage is TRBJ1-2, with TRBD1 matching over 10 bases. CDR3 length equals 16 residues. Germline CDR1 reads SEHNR; CDR2 reads FQNEAQ (reference sequence). Losses at the gene ends were 4 bases for V and 5 bases for J; bases not matched to a gene: 10. This CDR3 reads CASSSTDRGRRYGYTF. The CDR3 nucleotides are TGTGCCAGCAGCTCTACTGACAGGGGGCGAAGATATGGCTACACCTTC.

The rearrangement joins TRBV18 to TRBJ2-2; a possible D gene is TRBD2 (5 bases). The CDR3 runs to 15 residues. The germline V gene encodes CDR1 KGHSH and CDR2 LQKENI. The ends were cut back, 4 bases at V and 4 bases at J, with 13 bases in the middle. The CDR3 nucleotides read TGTGCCAGCTCACGAATAGCAGAGGGCACCGGGGAGCTGTTTTTT. Its protein product is CASSRIAEGTGELFF.

This clone was seen more than once but under ten times. The J gene is TRBJ1-4, the V gene TRBV5-6; 11 bases are a match to TRBD1. J lost 5 bases, V lost 0 bases, and 9 bases had no gene match. The CDR3 totals 18 residues. CDR1 and CDR2 from the germline V gene are SGHDT and YYEEEE. The CDR3 region is CASSLVSGTGGVNEKLFF. The CDR3 DNA reads TGTGCCAGCAGCTTGGTCTCCGGGACAGGGGGAGTGAATGAAAAACTGTTTTTT.

The chain carries TRBV10-3 and TRBJ2-7, with D uncertain. This CDR3 is built from 16 residues. In germline, CDR1 is ENHRY, CDR2 SYGVKD. Trimming shortened V by 0 bases and J by 3 bases, and 15 bases separated the two germline ends. The CDR3 here is CAISESLSELVYEQYF. In DNA form, the CDR3 reads TGTGCCATCAGTGAGTCCCTTAGTGAATTGGTCTACGAGCAGTACTTC.

This clone was detected a few times. The gene calls are TRBV28 and TRBJ2-7, with 8 bases identical to TRBD2. V lost 6 bases, J lost 3 bases, and 10 bases stayed unmatched. Germline V gene data show CDR1 as MDHEN and CDR2 as SYDVKM. The CDR3 consists of 15 residues. The CDR3 loop reads CASSRGGAGLYEQYF. The CDR3 DNA sequence: TGTGCCAGCAGCCGGGGGGGCGCGGGACTCTACGAGCAGTACTTC.

The chain is built from TRBV18 and TRBJ2-2; tentative D call: TRBD1 (7 bases). Germline CDR1 is KGHSH and CDR2 is LQKENI. The ends were cut back, 4 bases at V and 5 bases at J, with 17 bases in the middle. The CDR3 is 16 residues long. In DNA form, the CDR3 reads TGTGCCAGCTCACGGGCGACAGGGAGGCAAACCGGGGAGCTGTTTTTT. Amino acids: CASSRATGRQTGELFF.

The chain joins TRBV7-2 to TRBJ1-2; D is undetermined. Per the germline V gene, CDR1 is SGHTA and CDR2 is FQGNSA. Trimming pared 5 bases from V and 5 bases from J, leaving 21 bases between. This CDR3 is built from 16 residues. As DNA, the CDR3 is TGTGCCAGCAGCCTCCGGCGGAACATATCGAAGTATGGCTACACCTTC. It specifies CASSLRRNISKYGYTF.

The chain links TRBV28 to TRBJ2-3; 7 nucleotides align to TRBD2. V gave up 3 bases and J gave up 2 bases; unmatched junction bases: 8. CDR1 MDHEN and CDR2 SYDVKM come from the germline V gene. The CDR3 has 16 amino acids. The CDR3 loop is CASSFRLAATTDTQYF. In nucleotides, the CDR3 is TGTGCCAGCAGTTTCCGCCTAGCGGCCACCACAGATACGCAGTATTTT.

V is TRBV7-9 and J is TRBJ2-2; TRBD2 matches 12 bases. The CDR3 runs 15 residues. V gave up 11 bases and J gave up 11 bases; unmatched junction bases: 15. Germline V CDR1 and CDR2: SEHNR, FQNEAQ (reference sequence). CDR3 in amino acids: CAGGGTSGPQIELFF. For the CDR3, the DNA is TGTGCCGGCGGGGGGACTAGCGGGCCCCAGATCGAGCTGTTTTTT.

Comments on this clone: At one end, the junction sequence differs from germline, possibly due to a read error. V usage is TRBV28 and J usage is TRBJ2-1; TRBD2 matches 11 bases. The CDR3 extends over 15 amino acids. In germline, CDR1 is MDHEN, CDR2 SYDVKM. For the CDR3, the DNA is TGTGCCAGCAGTTTTGTGGGTACTAGCGGGGGCCCCGGGATCTTC. This codes for CASSFVGTSGGPGIF. The complete variable domain, with remaining parts taken from reference TRBV28 and TRBJ2-1, reads DVKVTQSSRYLVKRTGEKVFLECVQDMDHENMFWYRQDPGLGLRLIYFSYDVKMKEKGDIPEGYSVSREKKERFSLILESASTNQTSMYLCASSFVGTSGGPGIFGPGTRLTVL.

The chain combines TRBV28 with TRBJ1-2, with TRBD1 identical over 7 bases. With V trimmed by 4 bases and J by 4 bases, 3 bases remained unmatched. Per germline, CDR1 MDHEN and CDR2 SYDVKM. This CDR3 region has 13 residues. CDR3 DNA sequence: TGTGCCAGCAGTTCCAGGGGGGTCTATGGCTACACCTTC. The encoded protein is CASSSRGVYGYTF.

The genes are TRBV13 and TRBJ2-3; possibly TRBD2 for D (6 bases). The CDR3 extends over 14 amino acids. V lost 3 bases and J lost 6, with 13 bases in between. CDR1 PRHDT and CDR2 FYEKMQ come from the germline V gene (reference sequence). As DNA, the CDR3 is TGTGCCAGCAGCTTGGGACTCAGAGACGATACGCAGTATTTT. As protein: CASSLGLRDDTQYF. The full variable domain, completed using reference TRBV13 and TRBJ2-3, is AAGVIQSPRHLIKEKRETATLKCYPIPRHDTVYWYQQGPGQDPQFLISFYEKMQSDKGSIPDRFSAQQFSDYHSELNMSSLELGDSALYFCASSLGLRDDTQYFGPGTRLTVL.

This chain connects TRBV4-2 to TRBJ2-3, with D possibly matching TRBD2 (6 bases). Trimming pared 0 bases from V and 3 bases from J, leaving 13 bases between. The CDR3 totals 16 residues. The germline V gene has CDR1 LGHNA and CDR2 YNFKEQ. As DNA, the CDR3 is TGTGCCAGCAGCCAAGATCCCCCGGGAGTGACAGATACGCAGTATTTT. Protein sequence: CASSQDPPGVTDTQYF.